A selection of T cell receptor beta chains follows, all from one sample in a study of cytomegalovirus exposure and HLA in healthy donors. The table came from immunoSEQ multiplex PCR; TCRdb's copy has only in-frame clones and leaves some out. The sample includes approximately 220,000 clones, around 75% of them seen just once. Sequences were obtained from PBMCs. The receptors come from a woman in her 30s in good health and CMV-seronegative. Both conserved end residues are trimmed from each CDR3. The order of the fields is D gene, V gene, CDR3 protein. D genes are given only for firm matches.

TRBD2,TRBV2,ASSPGLAGSTGELF
NA,TRBV10-1,ASSDSGHSSGTDTQY
NA,TRBV29-1,SGGTSTYEQY
NA,TRBV5-1,ASSSSRAGWGNSPLH
TRBD1,TRBV11-3,ASSLGQGARSHT
NA,TRBV9,ASSDTPIPSYGYT
NA,TRBV15,ATSRDLMAGGREQY
NA,TRBV5-8,ASSLVRGIQY
TRBD2,TRBV9,ASSARTSGTDNEQF
TRBD1,TRBV29-1,SVSPPGRGRGYT
NA,TRBV5-1,ASSPQGNYGYT
TRBD2,TRBV5-1,ASSSRAGREADTQY
TRBD1,TRBV27,ASSFFPFGQGAGGPEAF
TRBD1,TRBV2,ASSVQGENTEAF
TRBD1,TRBV7-9,SSSWLPGTATEAF
NA,TRBV9,ASSVVGGRLTEAF
NA,TRBV19,ASTMGRGRNSPLH
TRBD2,TRBV6-5,ASSPRRGMETQY
NA,TRBV11-2,ASSQEARQSNYGYT
NA,TRBV11-3,ASSPQGGSPTEAF
TRBD2,TRBV6-1,ASGRDYSYEQY
NA,TRBV27,ASSLLGGTEAF
TRBD2,TRBV10-3,ATSLAGGTDTQY
NA,TRBV5-5,ASSLEEKLF
TRBD2,TRBV10-1,ASSESGLAGPDTQY
NA,TRBV5-1,ASSLLGARHTEAF
NA,TRBV5-6,ASSLWSSGNTIY
TRBD1,TRBV5-1,ASSAGQGDTEAF
NA,TRBV2,ASVVGHQETQY
NA,TRBV7-9,ASSLQDSNQPQH
NA,TRBV11-2,ASSLIPRGTVSGANVLT
TRBD1,TRBV19,ASRQGANTEAF
TRBD2,TRBV7-6,ASSQPSGGTRATQY
NA,TRBV6-5,ASSPYRDPNYGYT
TRBD1,TRBV19,ASSIRSTGGTDTQY
TRBD2,TRBV30,ACSGKSSYNEQF
TRBD2,TRBV19,ASNFGLAGTVSYNEQF